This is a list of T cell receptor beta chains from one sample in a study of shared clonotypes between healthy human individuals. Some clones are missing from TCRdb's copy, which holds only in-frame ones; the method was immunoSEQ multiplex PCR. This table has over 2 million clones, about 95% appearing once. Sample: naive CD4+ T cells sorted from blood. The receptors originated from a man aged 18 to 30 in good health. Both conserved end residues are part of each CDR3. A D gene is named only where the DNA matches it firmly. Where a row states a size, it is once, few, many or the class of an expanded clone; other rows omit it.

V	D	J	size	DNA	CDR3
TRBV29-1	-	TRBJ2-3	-	TGCAGCGTGAGAGGACAGTACACAGATACGCAGTATTTT	CSVRGQYTDTQYF
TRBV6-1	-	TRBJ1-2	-	TGTGCCAGCAGTGACAGGAACTATGGCTACACCTTC	CASSDRNYGYTF
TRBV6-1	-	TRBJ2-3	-	TGTGCCAGCACTACACAGGGTCTAGATACGCAGTATTTT	CASTTQGLDTQYF
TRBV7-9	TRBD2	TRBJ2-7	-	TGTGCCAGCAGCTTGCTAGCGGGAGGTTCCTACGAGCAGTACTTC	CASSLLAGGSYEQYF
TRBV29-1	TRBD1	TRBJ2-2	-	TGCAGCGTGCAGGGACAGGCGAAGACCGGGGAGCTGTTTTTT	CSVQGQAKTGELFF
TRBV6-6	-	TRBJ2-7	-	TGTGCCAGCAGTTACACGACCTCACCATGGCGGTACGAGCAGTACTTC	CASSYTTSPWRYEQYF
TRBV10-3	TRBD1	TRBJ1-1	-	TGTGCCATCAGTGAGGATACAGGGGGCCGGGCTGAAGCTTTCTTT	CAISEDTGGRAEAFF
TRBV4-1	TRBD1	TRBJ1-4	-	TGCGCCAGCAGCCGAAGGGGGCAGGATGAAAAACTGTTTTTT	CASSRRGQDEKLFF
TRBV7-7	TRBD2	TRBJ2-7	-	TGTGCTAGCAGCCCGGGGACTAGCGACCGCGAGCAGTACTTC	CASSPGTSDREQYF
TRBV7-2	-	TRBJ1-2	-	TGTGCCAGCAGCTTAGGGCAGGGGACGACCTATGGCTACACCTTC	CASSLGQGTTYGYTF
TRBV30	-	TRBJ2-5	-	TGTGCCTGGAGTGCATTTAGAAAAGACACCCAAGAGACCCAGTACTTC	CAWSAFRKDTQETQYF
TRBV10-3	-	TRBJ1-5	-	TGTGCCACCGCTGGGGCAGATCAGCCCCAGCATTTT	CATAGADQPQHF
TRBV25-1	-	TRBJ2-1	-	TGTGCCAGCAGGTTTTTGCCTATACGAGAGCAGTTCTTC	CASRFLPIREQFF
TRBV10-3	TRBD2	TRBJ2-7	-	TGTGCCATCAGTACGCTAGCGGGGAACTCCTACGAGCAGTACTTC	CAISTLAGNSYEQYF
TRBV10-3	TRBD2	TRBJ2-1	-	TGTGCCATCAGTGAGGCTAGCGGGGGGCCAAACAATGAGCAGTTCTTC	CAISEASGGPNNEQFF
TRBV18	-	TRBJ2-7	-	TGTGCCAGCTCACCTAAGGACTCCTACGAGCAGTACTTC	CASSPKDSYEQYF
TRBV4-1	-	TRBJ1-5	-	TGCGCCAGCAGCCAAGCGGGCAGGGACCTTCAGCCCCAGCATTTT	CASSQAGRDLQPQHF
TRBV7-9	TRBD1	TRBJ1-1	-	TGTGCCAGCAGCACCCAGGGGACAGGGAACACTGAAGCTTTCTTT	CASSTQGTGNTEAFF
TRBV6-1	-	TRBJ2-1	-	TGTGCCAGCAGGTTCCGAGAGAGCAACAATGAGCAGTTCTTC	CASRFRESNNEQFF
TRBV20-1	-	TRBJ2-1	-	TGCAGTGCTACCTTAAATGAGCAGTTCTTC	CSATLNEQFF
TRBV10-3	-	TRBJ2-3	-	TGTGCCATCAGTGAGTCGGTCGAGGGGTATGAAACGCAGTATTTT	CAISESVEGYETQYF
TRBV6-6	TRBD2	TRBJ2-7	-	TGTGCCAGCAGTTACTCTAGCGGGAGCTCCTACGAGCAGTACTTC	CASSYSSGSSYEQYF
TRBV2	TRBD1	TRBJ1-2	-	TGTGCCAGCAGACTTTGGACAGGGAACTATGGCTACACCTTC	CASRLWTGNYGYTF
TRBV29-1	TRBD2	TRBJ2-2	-	TGCAGCGTTGATCCTAGCGGGAGTTTCGGGGAGCTGTTTTTT	CSVDPSGSFGELFF
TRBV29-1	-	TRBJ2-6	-	TGCAGCGCCGTATTCCGGGACGGTCGCCGCCCTGGGGCCAACGTCCTGACTTTC	CSAVFRDGRRPGANVLTF
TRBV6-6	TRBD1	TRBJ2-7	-	TGTGCCACCCAAAGGACAGGAGCCTACGAGCAGTACTTC	CATQRTGAYEQYF
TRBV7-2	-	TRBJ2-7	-	TGTGCCAGCAGTTACAGGGAGGGCGAGCAGTACTTC	CASSYREGEQYF
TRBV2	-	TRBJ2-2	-	TGTGCCAGCAGATGGGACACGGCTATTGAAACCGGGGAGCTGTTTTTT	CASRWDTAIETGELFF
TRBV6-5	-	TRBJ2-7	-	TGTGCCAGCAGGCGCCAGGGGTCCCTGAGCGAGCAGTACTTC	CASRRQGSLSEQYF
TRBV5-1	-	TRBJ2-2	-	TGCGCCAGCAGCACCAATCAAAAGCCCAACACCGGGGAGCTGTTTTTT	CASSTNQKPNTGELFF
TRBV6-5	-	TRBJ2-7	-	TGTGCCAGCAGGATCGACAGAGCCTACGAGCAGTACTTC	CASRIDRAYEQYF
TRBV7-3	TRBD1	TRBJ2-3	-	TGTGCCAGCAGCTTCGGACAGGGCCCTAGCACAGATACGCAGTATTTT	CASSFGQGPSTDTQYF
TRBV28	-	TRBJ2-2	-	TGTGCCAGTGTTTCAGGCGGGGAGCTGTTTTTT	CASVSGGELFF
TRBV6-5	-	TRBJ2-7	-	TGTGCCAGCAGTTACTCAGGACAGAGCGAGTACTTC	CASSYSGQSEYF
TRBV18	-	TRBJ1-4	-	TGTGCCAGCTCACCGGAATATTCTAATGAAAAACTGTTTTTT	CASSPEYSNEKLFF
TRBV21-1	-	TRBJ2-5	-	TGTGCCAGCAGCAAAGTACGGGGGGGCCTACTAAAAGAGACCCAGTACTTC	CASSKVRGGLLKETQYF
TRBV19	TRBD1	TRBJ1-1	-	TGTGCCAGTAGGGGACAGGGGGACACTGAAGCTTTCTTT	CASRGQGDTEAFF
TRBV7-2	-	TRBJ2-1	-	TGTGCCAGCAGCTTAGGGGGGAGTAACTACAATGAGCAGTTCTTC	CASSLGGSNYNEQFF
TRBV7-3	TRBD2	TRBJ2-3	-	TGTGCCAGCAGCTCCGGACTAGCGGGGCAAGATACGCAGTATTTT	CASSSGLAGQDTQYF
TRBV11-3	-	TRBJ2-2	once	TGTGCCAGCAGCTTAGAGGTCGGAGGAGGGGGAAGCACCGGGGAGCTGTTTTTT	CASSLEVGGGGSTGELFF
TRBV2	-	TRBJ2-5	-	TGTGCCAGCAGTGACAGGGTGGTCCAAGAGACCCAGTACTTC	CASSDRVVQETQYF
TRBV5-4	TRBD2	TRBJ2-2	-	TGTGCCAGCAGCTTCGATGGACTAGCGGGCACCGGGGAGCTGTTTTTT	CASSFDGLAGTGELFF
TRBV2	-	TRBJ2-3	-	TGTGCCAGCAGTGTCCGGTCCGCCGAGGATACGCAGTATTTT	CASSVRSAEDTQYF
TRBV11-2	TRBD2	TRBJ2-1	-	TGTGCCAGCAGCTTGAGCGGGAGGGGAAGGGATGAGCAGTTCTTC	CASSLSGRGRDEQFF
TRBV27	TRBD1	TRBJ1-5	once	TGTGCCAGCAGTTTAAGGTCAGGGGGTCATCAGCCCCAGCATTTT	CASSLRSGGHQPQHF
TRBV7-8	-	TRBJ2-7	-	TGTGCCAGCAGCTTAGCTTGGGGGGCGTATAATGAGATCTACGAGCAGTACTTC	CASSLAWGAYNEIYEQYF
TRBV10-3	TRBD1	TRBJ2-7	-	TGTGCCATCAGTGCGGGACAGGGGCCCAGGGGCGAGCAGTACTTC	CAISAGQGPRGEQYF
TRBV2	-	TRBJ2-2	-	TGTGCCAGCAGTCCTGGGACGGCTACCGGGGAGCTGTTTTTT	CASSPGTATGELFF
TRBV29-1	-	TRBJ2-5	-	TGCAGCGTTGCGGAAAAACCCCGAGGGACCCAGTACTTC	CSVAEKPRGTQYF
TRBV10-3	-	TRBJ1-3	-	TGTGCCATCAGTGAAGTCACAGACTCTGGAAACACCATATATTTT	CAISEVTDSGNTIYF
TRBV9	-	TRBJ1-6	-	TGTGCCAGCAGCGTAGATGGCCGTTCGTCCTCACCCCTCCACTTT	CASSVDGRSSSPLHF
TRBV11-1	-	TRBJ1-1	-	TGTGCCAGCAGCTTAGGGCAGAAGAACACTGAAGCTTTCTTT	CASSLGQKNTEAFF
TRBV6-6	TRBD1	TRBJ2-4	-	TGTGCCAGCAGTTACTCGGGGACAGGGTCTCAGTACTTC	CASSYSGTGSQYF
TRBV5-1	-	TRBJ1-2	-	TGCGCCAGCAGCAGACAGGACACGAACTATGGCTACACCTTC	CASSRQDTNYGYTF
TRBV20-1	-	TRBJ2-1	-	TGCAGTGCTACGGGGGAGGATGAGCAGTTCTTC	CSATGEDEQFF
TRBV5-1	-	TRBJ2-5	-	TGCGCCAGCAGCTTGAGACAACTACAAGAGACCCAGTACTTC	CASSLRQLQETQYF
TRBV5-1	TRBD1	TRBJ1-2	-	TGCGCCAGCAGCTTGGGGACAGGGTTGGGTTATGGCTACACCTTC	CASSLGTGLGYGYTF
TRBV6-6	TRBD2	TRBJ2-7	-	TGTGCCAGCAGTTACCGGGGGGTGATTAGTTCCGAGCAGTACTTC	CASSYRGVISSEQYF
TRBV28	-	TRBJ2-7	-	TGTGCCAGCAGTTCCGGATACGAGCAGTACTTC	CASSSGYEQYF
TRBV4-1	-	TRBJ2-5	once	TGCGCCAGCAGGGGCCCTTTGGGGACCCAGTACTTC	CASRGPLGTQYF